A single sample gave rise to the 30 T cell receptor beta chains below, sequenced in a study of CD8+CD57+ T cells in acquired aplastic anemia. TCR beta VDJ and CDR3 profiles were obtained from a genomic DNA template. TCRdb called the reads again in MiXCR, with one record for every CDR3 protein. The sample includes about 160,000 distinct CDR3 sequences, roughly 45% of them seen just once. Sequenced input: sorted CD4+, CD8+, or CD8+CD57+ T cells (not recorded which) from PBMCs. The receptors shown here come from a human donor in good health.

This chain joins TRBV11-2 and TRBJ2-5, with 9 bases that match TRBD1. Germline trimming cut 5 bases from V and 2 bases from J; bases unmatched to any gene: 6. There are 15 residues in the CDR3. Germline assignment: CDR1 SGHAT and CDR2 FQNNGV. CDR3 DNA sequence: TGTGCCAGCAGCCCCTACAGGGGGCAACAAGAGACCCAGTACTTC. Translated, it gives CASSPYRGQQETQYF.

The table lists this clonotype with a few counts. This may come from a read error, since a much larger clone is one base off. The chain recombines TRBV14 with TRBJ1-1; D call uncertain. This CDR3 comprises 15 residues. CDR1 is SGHDN and CDR2 is FVKESK in the germline V gene. With 4 bases removed from V and 1 base from J, the gap between germline ends came to 13 bases. The CDR3 loop reads CASSPLAVKNTEAFF. DNA of the CDR3: TGTGCCAGCAGCCCCCTCGCGGTGAAGAACACTGAAGCTTTCTTT.

The V gene is TRBV9, the J gene TRBJ2-5, with D perhaps matching TRBD1 or TRBD2 (6 bases each). V lost 3 bases and J lost 4, with 10 bases in between. Germline V gene data show CDR1 as SGDLS and CDR2 as YYNGEE. This CDR3 region has 13 residues. The CDR3 DNA is TGTGCCAGCAGCGAGGGGGGTGTAGAGACCCAGTACTTC. This encodes CASSEGGVETQYF.

Many counts were recorded for this clonotype. The chain carries TRBV14 and TRBJ2-2, with 8 bases that match TRBD1. With V trimmed by 5 bases and J by 5 bases, 7 bases remained unmatched. CDR1 and CDR2 from the germline V gene are SGHDN and FVKESK. The CDR3 loop spans 15 amino acids. The CDR3 region has the DNA TGTGCCAGCAGCGAAAACACAGGGGGGACCGGGGAGCTGTTTTTT. It translates to CASSENTGGTGELFF. Supplemented by reference TRBV14 and TRBJ2-2, the full variable domain reads EAGVTQFPSHSVIEKGQTVTLRCDPISGHDNLYWYRRVMGKEIKFLLHFVKESKQDESGMPNNRFLAERTGGTYSTLKVQPAELEDSGVYFCASSENTGGTGELFFGEGSRLTVL.

This clonotype was counted many times. This sequence joins TRBV5-8 and TRBJ2-1, with D unclear. The germline V and J ends were trimmed by 4 bases and 12 bases, with 8 bases remaining between them. The CDR3 sequence is 10 residues long. From germline, CDR1 is SGHTS and CDR2 YDEGEE. This chain's CDR3 is CASSRVRQFF. As DNA, the CDR3 is TGTGCCAGCAGCCGGGTCCGGCAGTTCTTC.

This clonotype showed up just a few times. This chain uses TRBV25-1 with TRBJ1-1; D remains unclear. Between the trimmed V and J ends, which lost 5 bases and 0 bases, there was a span of 7 bases. This CDR3 contains 13 residues. CDR1 and CDR2 from the germline V gene are MGHDK and SYGVNS. The CDR3 sequence: CASSSRLNTEAFF. The DNA of the CDR3 is TGTGCCAGCAGTTCTAGGTTGAACACTGAAGCTTTCTTT.

This chain joins TRBV12-3 or TRBV12-4 and TRBJ1-2; D perhaps matches TRBD1 (6 bases). The length of the CDR3 is 14 residues. Trimming took off 8 bases at V and 4 bases at J, with 17 bases between the two ends. CDR3 sequence reads: CASAGGGRVYGYTF. Here the CDR3 DNA reads TGTGCCAGCGCCGGGGGGGGGCGGGTCTATGGCTACACCTTC.

A single count supports this clonotype. Here the CDR3 DNA reads TGTGCCATCGGACCGGGACTAGCGGGGGGACGACCTGGGGAGACCCAGTACTTC. This sequence encodes CAIGPGLAGGRPGETQYF. The chain combines TRBV10-3 with TRBJ2-5; 15 positions match TRBD2. The germline V gene has CDR1 ENHRY and CDR2 SYGVKD. Germline trimming cut 8 bases from V and 5 bases from J; bases unmatched to any gene: 15. The CDR3 has 18 residues.

V is TRBV10-3 and J is TRBJ1-2, with TRBD1 matching 7 bases. Per the germline V gene, CDR1 is ENHRY and CDR2 is SYGVKD. The ends lost 6 bases at V and 2 bases at J; junction bases unmatched: 6. The length of the CDR3 is 14 residues. The CDR3 region has the DNA TGTGCCATCAGGCCGACAGGGAGAAACTATGGCTACACCTTC. This encodes CAIRPTGRNYGYTF.

The chain uses TRBV20-1 and TRBJ2-7; a possible D gene is TRBD1 (6 bases). In germline, CDR1 is DFQATT, CDR2 SNEGSKA (reference sequence). The CDR3 sequence is 14 residues long. V gave up 3 bases and J gave up 0 bases, with 12 bases separating them. The CDR3, as DNA: TGCAGTGCTAGCCCCCTACAGGGCTCCTACGAGCAGTACTTC. This gives the protein CSASPLQGSYEQYF.

The CDR3 bases are TGCTCTGGGGGACAGGGCGCCTACGAGCAGTACTTC. Its translation: CSGGQGAYEQYF. The chain recombines TRBV20-1 with TRBJ2-7, with 9 bases matching TRBD1. The germline gives CDR1 DFQATT, CDR2 SNEGSKA (reference sequence). This CDR3 comprises 12 residues.

The rearrangement links TRBV7-8 to TRBJ1-6, with a tentative D call TRBD1 (5 bases). The V gene's germline CDR1 is SGHVS and CDR2 FQNEAQ. The CDR3 length is 16 residues. The V gene lost 5 bases and the J gene lost 1 base, with 12 bases spanning the gap. Written as DNA, the CDR3 is TGTGCCAGCAGCCCCGGGACGGTTTCCTATAATTCACCCCTCCACTTT. Its protein is CASSPGTVSYNSPLHF.

The chain recombines TRBV29-1 with TRBJ1-5; D not certain. Germline loops: CDR1 SQVTM, CDR2 ANQGSEA. The CDR3 sequence is 12 residues long. Trimming cost V 4 bases and J 4 bases, with 8 bases left between them. Written as DNA, the CDR3 is TGCAGCGTTGGGGGAGTTAATCAGCCCCAGCATTTT. Protein product: CSVGGVNQPQHF.

This sequence joins TRBV3-1 and TRBJ2-2; maybe TRBD1 (5 bases). V lost 1 base and J lost 0, with 9 bases in between. CDR1 LGHDT and CDR2 YNNKEL come from the germline V gene (reference sequence). The length of the CDR3 is 16 residues. CDR3 bases: TGTGCCAGCAGCCAAGGGGGCGGCGCGAACACCGGGGAGCTGTTTTTT. Residues: CASSQGGGANTGELFF.

The chain joins TRBV20-1 to TRBJ2-3; D gene unclear. From germline, CDR1 is DFQATT and CDR2 SNEGSKA (reference sequence). This CDR3 has 12 residues. The V and J ends lost 1 base and 2 bases respectively, with 4 bases between them. The CDR3 DNA follows: TGCAGTGCTAGAGGACTCACAGATACGCAGTATTTT. Translated, it gives CSARGLTDTQYF.

In this sample, this clonotype turned up many times. The chain uses TRBV24-1 and TRBJ2-1; 7 nucleotides align to TRBD2. Germline V gene sequence: CDR1 KGHDR, CDR2 SFDVKD. This CDR3 has 14 amino acids. V shed 6 bases and J 6 bases; nucleotides not matched to a gene: 7. CDR3 loop: CATSPSGMVNEQFF. DNA of the CDR3: TGTGCCACCAGTCCCAGCGGGATGGTCAATGAGCAGTTCTTC.

This clonotype was seen only a few times. V usage is TRBV5-1 and J usage is TRBJ1-3; D is unclear. The CDR3 totals 14 residues. In germline, CDR1 is SGHRS, CDR2 YFSETQ. Trimming took 4 bases from V and 1 from J, leaving 9 bases between them. The CDR3 DNA follows: TGCGCCAGCAGCCCAGTGGGATCTGGAAACACCATATATTTT. Protein sequence: CASSPVGSGNTIYF.

This clonotype was observed at least ten times. The chain has TRBV9 and TRBJ2-3; 8 bases match TRBD2. With 4 bases clipped from V and 4 bases from J, the junction kept 8 bases outside the gene matches. The CDR3 is 15 amino acids. Looked up from germline, CDR1 is SGDLS and CDR2 is YYNGEE. The DNA for the CDR3 is TGTGCCAGCAGCCCCGGGACTAGAATCGCAGATACGCAGTATTTT. Residues: CASSPGTRIADTQYF.

This clonotype was detected many times. The chain joins TRBV29-1 to TRBJ2-5, with 7 bases lining up with TRBD1. Losses at the gene ends were 4 bases for V and 5 bases for J; bases not matched to a gene: 4. Germline assignment: CDR1 SQVTM and CDR2 ANQGSEA. The length of the CDR3 is 12 residues. In DNA form, the CDR3 reads TGCAGCGTTGTGACAGGGCTGGAGACCCAGTACTTC. Its protein product is CSVVTGLETQYF. Supplemented by reference TRBV29-1 and TRBJ2-5, the full variable domain reads SAVISQKPSRDICQRGTSLTIQCQVDSQVTMMFWYRQQPGQSLTLIATANQGSEATYESGFVIDKFPISRPNLTFSTLTVSNMSPEDSSIYLCSVVTGLETQYFGPGTRLLVL.

V usage is TRBV27 and J usage is TRBJ1-6, with TRBD1 matching over 9 bases. In germline, CDR1 is MNHEY, CDR2 SMNVEV (reference sequence). V gave up 2 bases and J gave up 9 bases; unmatched junction bases: 11. The CDR3 has 17 amino acids. This CDR3 reads CASSLQRQGGLGSPLHF. The DNA of the CDR3 is TGTGCCAGCAGTTTACAACGACAGGGGGGCTTGGGTTCACCCCTCCACTTT.

This clonotype was picked up many times. The rearrangement uses TRBV29-1 and TRBJ1-2; a weak D match, TRBD1 (6 bases). CDR1 is SQVTM and CDR2 is ANQGSEA in the germline V gene. This CDR3 region has 10 residues. The CDR3 bases are TGCTTCGCAGGGGACAATGGCTACACCTTC. It translates to CFAGDNGYTF.

In DNA form, the CDR3 reads TGTGCCAGCAGTTCCGCTAAGGGGGTGGGGTCACCCCTCCACTTT. As protein: CASSSAKGVGSPLHF. The chain is built from TRBV12-3 or TRBV12-4 and TRBJ1-6, with a weak D call TRBD1 (6 bases). The CDR3 has 15 residues. V lost 4 bases and J lost 10, with 17 bases in between.

This chain connects TRBV11-2 to TRBJ2-3; D possibly corresponds to TRBD2 (6 bases). The CDR3 has 15 amino acids. The germline V and J ends were trimmed by 6 bases and 6 bases, with 19 bases remaining between them. Germline lookup yields CDR1 SGHAT and CDR2 FQNNGV. The CDR3 nucleotides read TGTGCCAGCAGTGAAAGTCCGACTAGTTCGGATACGCAGTATTTT. Its translation is CASSESPTSSDTQYF.

This clonotype was seen many times. The chain carries TRBV7-2 and TRBJ2-2; 7 nucleotides align to TRBD1. Germline V gene sequence: CDR1 SGHTA, CDR2 FQGNSA. V shed 6 bases and J 4 bases; nucleotides not matched to a gene: 11. This CDR3 is built from 16 residues. The chain's CDR3 is CASSRTGTELTGELFF. The CDR3 DNA reads TGTGCCAGCAGTCGTACCGGGACAGAACTCACCGGGGAGCTGTTTTTT.

To note about this clonotype: Mismatch with germline at one junction end may stem from a read error. V gene TRBV20-1 combines with J gene TRBJ1-6; D might be TRBD1 (5 bases). Looked up from germline, CDR1 is DFQATT and CDR2 is SNEGSKA (reference sequence). The CDR3 consists of 14 residues. CDR3 sequence reads: CSAREVAGNSLLHF. DNA for the CDR3: TGCAGTGCTAGAGAAGTCGCAGGGAATTCACTCCTCCACTTT.

This clonotype turned up a few times. The gene calls are TRBV5-8 and TRBJ2-5, with TRBD2 matching 8 bases. Germline V CDR1 and CDR2: SGHTS, YDEGEE. With V trimmed by 0 bases and J by 5 bases, 3 bases remained unmatched. This CDR3 has 14 amino acids. The CDR3 DNA sequence: TGTGCCAGCAGCTTGGGCGGGGGGCGTGAGACCCAGTACTTC. It specifies CASSLGGGRETQYF.

In its sample, this clonotype was seen many times. The J gene is TRBJ2-5, the V gene TRBV13; 9 bases fit TRBD2. With V trimmed by 2 bases and J by 5 bases, 3 bases remained unmatched. The CDR3 spans 14 residues. The V gene's germline CDR1 is PRHDT and CDR2 FYEKMQ (reference sequence). CDR3 nucleotides: TGTGCCAGCAGCTTACGGCTAGCGGGGGAGACCCAGTACTTC. The encoded protein is CASSLRLAGETQYF.

This clonotype was seen many times. V and J are TRBV9 and TRBJ2-1; D ambiguous. The germline V and J ends were trimmed by 4 bases and 8 bases, with 13 bases remaining between them. The CDR3 totals 13 residues. Germline CDR1 is SGDLS and CDR2 is YYNGEE. The CDR3 protein is CASSFGFSDEQFF. CDR3 DNA sequence: TGTGCCAGCAGCTTCGGCTTCAGCGATGAGCAGTTCTTC.

This clonotype was seen a handful of times. This clone may be a read error of a much larger clone one base away. The chain uses TRBV20-1 and TRBJ1-1; D perhaps matches TRBD1 (6 bases). The CDR3 has 15 amino acids. Germline lookup yields CDR1 DFQATT and CDR2 SNEGSKA (reference sequence). CDR3 in amino acids: CSARKGDGGRSEALF. As DNA, the CDR3 is TGCAGTGCTAGAAAAGGGGACGGGGGCAGGTCTGAAGCTCTCTTT.

Regarding this clonotype: Mismatch with germline at one junction end may stem from a read error. This sequence joins TRBV28 and TRBJ2-7; tentatively, D is TRBD2 (6 bases). This CDR3 region has 15 residues. Germline CDR1 MDHEN, CDR2 SYDVKM. The CDR3 sequence is CASSGTGTRKYVQYF. The CDR3 DNA is TGTGCCAGCAGTGGCACCGGGACTCGTAAATACGTGCAGTACTTC.